The next 22 T cell receptor beta chains were all read from a single sample in a study of T cell responses to AZD1222 COVID-19 vaccine (dated by TCRdb to the early 2020s). Library prep was done by the immunoSEQ multiplex PCR assay. TCRdb stores this immuneACCESS table with in-frame sequences only. Part of the clones is absent; in the studies checked, under half of the shortfall reflects unresolved V genes, and no reason is known for the rest. The sample table shows more than 60,000 clones, and about four fifths are seen once. About 1.3% of the sample is in the top ten clones. The sample's time point label, decoded: about 28 days (+/-7) after the second vaccine dose. This material consisted of peripheral blood, taken 28 days after the second AZD1222 dose. The receptors shown here come from an adult who received the AZD1222 COVID-19 vaccine.

This clone was observed at least ten times. The chain recombines TRBV21-1 with TRBJ2-7; the table's D call, TRBD1, has no DNA check behind it. TRBV21-1 is labeled a pseudogene. The CDR3 contains 14 residues. This CDR3 is CARGVRFGSYEQYF. In DNA, the CDR3 is TGTGCCAGGGGCGTACGGTTCGGCTCCTACGAGCAGTACTTC.

The V gene is TRBV7-9, the J gene TRBJ2-1; 12 bases are shared with TRBD2. This CDR3 spans 18 amino acids. The ends lost 4 bases at V and 7 bases at J; junction bases unmatched: 14. Germline V gene sequence: CDR1 SEHNR, CDR2 FQNEAQ (reference sequence). CDR3 sequence (DNA): TGTGCCAGCAGCTCATACCCCTCGACTAGCGGGAGCTGGAATGAGCAGTTCTTC. Protein sequence: CASSSYPSTSGSWNEQFF.

This clone was observed once. The chain couples TRBV3-1 (or the pseudogene TRBV3-2) to TRBJ2-1; 16 bases fit TRBD2. Germline CDR1 and CDR2: LGHDT and YNNKEL (reference sequence). J was trimmed by 2 bases and V by 5 bases; bases with no gene match: 6. The CDR3 has 18 residues. In DNA, the CDR3 is TGTGCCAGCAGCGCGGGACTAGCGGGAGGGCCCCCCTACAATGAGCAGTTCTTC. It yields the protein CASSAGLAGGPPYNEQFF.

The sample holds one count of this clone. The chain links TRBV5-4 to TRBJ1-1; 9 bases are shared with TRBD1. The junction had 9 bases not matched to a gene; V was cut back by 3 bases and J by 0 bases. Germline CDR1 SGHNT, CDR2 YYREEE (reference sequence). CDR3 size: 17 residues. The CDR3 sequence is CASSSPGQGAMNTEAFF. The CDR3 DNA is TGTGCCAGCAGCTCCCCGGGACAGGGAGCCATGAACACTGAAGCTTTCTTT.

The rearrangement links TRBV28 to TRBJ1-4; tentative D call: TRBD1 (5 bases). Germline CDR1 is MDHEN and CDR2 is SYDVKM. This CDR3 is built from 16 residues. The V end lost 4 bases, the J end lost 8 bases, and 20 bases lay between the germline ends. The CDR3 is CASSYPLSGTDEKLFF. CDR3 nucleotides: TGTGCCAGCAGTTACCCTTTGAGCGGGACCGACGAAAAACTGTTTTTT.

The J gene is TRBJ2-7, the V gene TRBV10-1; D perhaps matches TRBD2 (6 bases). The CDR3 is 17 amino acids. Trimming shortened V by 3 bases and J by 6 bases, and 24 bases separated the two germline ends. The germline V gene encodes CDR1 WNHNN and CDR2 SYGVQD (reference sequence). Written as DNA, the CDR3 is TGCGCCAGCAGTGACACCGGGACTGAAAAGCTACAAGGCGAGCAGTACTTC. Its protein product is CASSDTGTEKLQGEQYF.

J is TRBJ2-7 and V is TRBV9; D may be TRBD1 (6 bases). The CDR3 has 15 amino acids. V was pared by 3 bases and J by 2 bases, with 15 bases between. Germline CDR1 and CDR2: SGDLS and YYNGEE. CDR3 region: CASSAHQGTPYEQYF. In DNA form, the CDR3 reads TGTGCCAGCAGCGCACACCAGGGGACGCCCTACGAGCAGTACTTC.

The CDR3 protein is CASSYLPHSGYTF. CDR3 bases: TGTGCCAGCAGCTACCTCCCTCACAGTGGCTACACCTTC. This sequence joins TRBV12-3 or TRBV12-4 and TRBJ1-2, with D unclear. V was clipped by 6 bases and J by 7 bases, with 15 bases between them. This CDR3 region has 13 residues.

The gene calls are TRBV14 and TRBJ2-1, with 9 bases fitting TRBD1. The germline V gene encodes CDR1 SGHDN and CDR2 FVKESK. The CDR3 consists of 15 residues. The V segment lost 3 bases and the J segment 8 bases; nucleotides outside the gene matches: 8. The CDR3 is CASSQGTGYGHEQFF. CDR3 nucleotides: TGTGCCAGCAGCCAGGGGACAGGGTACGGCCATGAGCAGTTCTTC.

This rearrangement joins TRBV7-9 to TRBJ1-5, with 11 nucleotides matching TRBD1. Germline CDR1 is SEHNR and CDR2 is FQNEAQ (reference sequence). This CDR3 comprises 14 residues. V was pared by 6 bases and J by 3 bases, with 1 base of the junction left unmatched. CDR3 DNA: TGTGCCAGCAGGGGACAGGGGGACAATCAGCCCCAGCATTTT. Translation gives CASRGQGDNQPQHF.

This clone was observed a handful of times. This CDR3 is also generated by other DNA sequences in the sample. The V and J genes are TRBV19 and TRBJ1-2, with 8 bases that match TRBD1. CDR3 length equals 14 residues. The V gene end was trimmed by 5 bases and the J gene end by 4 bases; junction bases not matched to a gene: 6. In germline, CDR1 is LNHDA, CDR2 SQIVND (reference sequence). This CDR3 reads CASSPRGQGYGYTF. For the CDR3, the DNA is TGTGCCAGTAGTCCCAGGGGGCAAGGCTATGGCTACACCTTC.

This chain uses TRBV5-4 with TRBJ1-6; D gene ambiguous. V dropped 4 bases and J dropped 10 bases, with 21 bases sitting between them. Germline V gene data show CDR1 as SGHNT and CDR2 as YYREEE (reference sequence). The CDR3 is 16 amino acids. The CDR3 here is CASSPSAETFESPLHF. The CDR3 coding sequence is TGTGCCAGCAGCCCGTCGGCAGAGACATTCGAGTCACCCCTCCACTTT.

The genes are TRBV27 and TRBJ2-1; D is possibly TRBD1 (5 bases). Germline CDR1 MNHEY, CDR2 SMNVEV (reference sequence). Deletions cut 2 bases from V and 13 bases from J, with 12 bases between. The CDR3 runs to 12 residues. CDR3 sequence reads: CASSLRSGFQFF. The DNA of the CDR3 is TGTGCCAGCAGTTTAAGGTCAGGGTTTCAGTTCTTC.

The gene calls are TRBV28 and TRBJ1-2, with 7 bases identical to TRBD1. Germline-derived CDR1 and CDR2 are MDHEN and SYDVKM. The V segment lost 4 bases and the J segment 4 bases; nucleotides outside the gene matches: 3. This CDR3 is built from 13 residues. CDR3 in DNA: TGTGCCAGCAGTTCGGGACAGAGCTATGGCTACACCTTC. Amino acids: CASSSGQSYGYTF.

The chain is built from TRBV5-5 and TRBJ1-2; D is unclear. Trimming pared 2 bases from V and 0 bases from J, leaving 8 bases between. The CDR3 contains 14 residues. Germline V lookup: CDR1 SGHKS, CDR2 YYEKEE (reference sequence). The CDR3 region is CASSLTASNYGYTF. CDR3 bases: TGTGCCAGCAGCTTAACAGCCTCTAACTATGGCTACACCTTC.

The chain carries TRBV10-1 and TRBJ1-4, with a weak D call TRBD1 (6 bases). The V end was cut by 2 bases, the J end by 7 bases, with 11 bases between. Germline lookup yields CDR1 WNHNN and CDR2 SYGVQD (reference sequence). The length of the CDR3 is 14 residues. The CDR3: CASSERQDGEKLFF. The CDR3 DNA is TGCGCCAGCAGTGAGAGACAGGACGGTGAAAAACTGTTTTTT.

This clone showed up just once. The chain recombines TRBV4-3 with TRBJ1-5; tentatively, D is TRBD1 (6 bases). V was shortened by 1 base and J by 2 bases, with 15 bases between the two germline ends. The CDR3 totals 17 residues. Germline lookup yields CDR1 LGHNA and CDR2 YSLEER. The CDR3: CASSQGVGNRGNQPQHF. CDR3 nucleotide sequence: TGCGCCAGCAGCCAAGGGGTTGGGAACAGGGGCAATCAGCCCCAGCATTTT.

The CDR3 nucleotides read TGTGCCAGCAGCCTTCAACAGGGCCCCAACACTGAAGCTTTCTTT. Its protein product is CASSLQQGPNTEAFF. The chain couples TRBV7-6 to TRBJ1-1; tentative D call: TRBD1 (6 bases). The CDR3 is 15 amino acids. Trimming cost V 5 bases and J 2 bases, with 15 bases left between them. Per germline, CDR1 SGHVS and CDR2 FNYEAQ.

The CDR3 region has the DNA TGTGCCAGCTCACCACTTCAGGACTCTATGGGCTACACCTTC. Its protein product is CASSPLQDSMGYTF. The rearrangement joins TRBV18 to TRBJ1-2; D gene unclear. The CDR3 spans 14 residues. Trimming left V 1 base short and J 8 bases short, with 14 bases between. CDR1 KGHSH and CDR2 LQKENI come from the germline V gene. The entire variable domain, with the rest obtained from reference TRBV18 and TRBJ1-2, is as follows: NAGVMQNPRHLVRRRGQEARLRCSPMKGHSHVYWYRQLPEEGLKFMVYLQKENIIDESGMPKERFSAEFPKEGPSILRIQQVVRGDSAAYFCASSPLQDSMGYTFGSGTRLTVV.

This chain uses TRBV27 with TRBJ2-7, with D unresolved. CDR1 is MNHEY and CDR2 is SMNVEV in the germline V gene (reference sequence). The CDR3 is made up of 14 amino acids. The ends were cut back, 5 bases at V and 5 bases at J, with 16 bases in the middle. CDR3 coding DNA: TGTGCCAGCAGTGTCGGTGGTCGGCCGAACGAGCAGTACTTC. Its protein product is CASSVGGRPNEQYF.

V gene TRBV30 combines with J gene TRBJ2-1; 9 nucleotides line up with TRBD2. The CDR3 loop spans 13 amino acids. V trimming: 2 bases; J trimming: 9 bases; junction bases outside the gene matches: 5. Germline V gene sequence: CDR1 GTSNPN, CDR2 SVGIG (reference sequence). This CDR3 is CAWSRTSVGEQFF. The CDR3 region has the DNA TGTGCCTGGAGTCGGACTAGCGTCGGTGAGCAGTTCTTC.

The chain employs TRBV9 and TRBJ2-3, with unresolved D. Per germline, CDR1 SGDLS and CDR2 YYNGEE. Trimming cost V 0 bases and J 3 bases, with 8 bases left between them. There are 14 residues in the CDR3. CDR3 DNA: TGTGCCAGCAGCGTAGCTTTCAGAACAGATACGCAGTATTTT. Its translation is CASSVAFRTDTQYF.